This T cell receptor beta chain appears in the sequencing data of a study of blood T cell repertoires in COVID-19. The overall study: Italy, Spain and the United States were the sources of the convalescent and acute COVID-19 samples. The analysed material was cDNA or gDNA that came from T cells, B-cell-depleted T cells, or PBMCs.

This table comes from immunoSEQ multiplex PCR, and its TCRdb copy is limited to in-frame clones, with some not included. The sample includes around 220,000 clones, around nine tenths of them seen just once. The germline V gene encodes CDR1 KGHSH and CDR2 LQKENI. CDR3 length equals 13 residues. The V end lost 6 bases, the J end lost 7 bases, and 13 bases lay between the germline ends. The origin of this receptor is a woman aged 18-29 years who had recovered from COVID-19. The sample comprised PBMCs or T cells enriched from blood (not recorded which). The chain is built from TRBV18 and TRBJ1-5; weak D call: TRBD1 (6 bases). CDR3 bases: TGTGCCAGCTCCGAGACAGGCGGACAGCCCCAGCATTTT. The encoded protein is CASSETGGQPQHF.